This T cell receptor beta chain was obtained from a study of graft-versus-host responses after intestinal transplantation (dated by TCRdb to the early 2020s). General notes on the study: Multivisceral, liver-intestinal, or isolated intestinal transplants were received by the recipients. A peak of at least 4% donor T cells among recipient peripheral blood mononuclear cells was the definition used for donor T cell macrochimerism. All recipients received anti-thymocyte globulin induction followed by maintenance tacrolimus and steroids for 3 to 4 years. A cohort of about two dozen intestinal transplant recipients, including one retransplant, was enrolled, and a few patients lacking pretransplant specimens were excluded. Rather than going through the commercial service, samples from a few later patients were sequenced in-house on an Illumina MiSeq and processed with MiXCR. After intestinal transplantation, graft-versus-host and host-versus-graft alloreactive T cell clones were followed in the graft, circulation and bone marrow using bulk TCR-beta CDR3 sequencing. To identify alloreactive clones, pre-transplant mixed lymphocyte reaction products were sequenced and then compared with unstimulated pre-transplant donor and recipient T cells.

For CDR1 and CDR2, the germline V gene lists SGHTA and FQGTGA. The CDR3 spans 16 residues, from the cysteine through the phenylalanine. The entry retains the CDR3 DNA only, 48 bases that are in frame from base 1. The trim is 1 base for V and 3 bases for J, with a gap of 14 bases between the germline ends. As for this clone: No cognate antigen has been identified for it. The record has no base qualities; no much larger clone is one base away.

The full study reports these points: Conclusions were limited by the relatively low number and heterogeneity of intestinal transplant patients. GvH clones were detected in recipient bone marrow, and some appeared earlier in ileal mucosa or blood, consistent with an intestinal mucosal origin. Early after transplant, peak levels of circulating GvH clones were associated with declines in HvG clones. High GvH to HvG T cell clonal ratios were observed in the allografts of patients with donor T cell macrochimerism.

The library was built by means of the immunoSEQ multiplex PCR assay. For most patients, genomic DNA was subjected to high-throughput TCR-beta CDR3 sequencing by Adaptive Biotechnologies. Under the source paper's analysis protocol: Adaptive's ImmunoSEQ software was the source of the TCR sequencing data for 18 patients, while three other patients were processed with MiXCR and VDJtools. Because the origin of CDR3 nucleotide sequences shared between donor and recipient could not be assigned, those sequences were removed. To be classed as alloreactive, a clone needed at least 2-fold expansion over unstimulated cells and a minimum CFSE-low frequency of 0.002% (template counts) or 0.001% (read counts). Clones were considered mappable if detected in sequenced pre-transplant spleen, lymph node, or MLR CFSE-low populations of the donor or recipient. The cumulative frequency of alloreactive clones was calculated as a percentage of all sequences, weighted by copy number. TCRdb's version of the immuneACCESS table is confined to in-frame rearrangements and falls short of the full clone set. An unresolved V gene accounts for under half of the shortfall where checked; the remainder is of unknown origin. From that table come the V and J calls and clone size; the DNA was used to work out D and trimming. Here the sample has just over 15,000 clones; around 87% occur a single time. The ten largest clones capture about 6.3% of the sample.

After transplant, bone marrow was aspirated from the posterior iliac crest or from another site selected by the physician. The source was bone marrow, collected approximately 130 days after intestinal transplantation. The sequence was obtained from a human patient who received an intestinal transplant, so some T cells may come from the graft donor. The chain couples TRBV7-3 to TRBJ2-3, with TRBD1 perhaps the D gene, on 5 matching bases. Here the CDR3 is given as CASSLIAGMGTDTQYF. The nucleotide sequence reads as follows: TGTGCCAGCAGCTTAATCGCAGGGATGGGAACAGATACGCAGTATTTT.